Each of the 25 T cell receptor beta chains below was sequenced from the same sample in a study of PD-L1 blockade in urothelial cancer. Sequenced by immunoSEQ multiplex PCR; TCRdb stores in-frame clones only, minus some. The table includes 84,000 or so clones, around 85% detected once. Time point meaning: pretreatment peripheral blood. The specimen was PBMCs, collected around atezolizumab (anti-PD-L1) treatment. Receptors originate from a man aged 55-75 years with urothelial cancer.

This chain connects TRBV11-3 to TRBJ1-1; 7 positions match TRBD1. Germline V gives CDR1 SGHNT, CDR2 YENEEA. Germline trimming cut 0 bases from V and 4 bases from J; bases unmatched to any gene: 2. This CDR3 contains 14 residues. The CDR3 here is CASSLDPGGTEAFF. For the CDR3, the DNA is TGTGCCAGCAGCTTAGATCCAGGGGGCACTGAAGCTTTCTTT. The variable domain in full, completed from reference TRBV11-3 and TRBJ1-1, reads EAGVVQSPRYKIIEKKQPVAFWCNPISGHNTLYWYLQNLGQGPELLIRYENEEAVDDSQLPKDRFSAERLKGVDSTLKIQPAELGDSAVYLCASSLDPGGTEAFFGQGTRLTVV.

CDR3: CAWGAGVRTDTQYF. The DNA for the CDR3 is TGTGCCTGGGGAGCGGGAGTGCGGACAGATACGCAGTATTTT. The V gene is TRBV30, the J gene TRBJ2-3, with 8 bases matching TRBD2. CDR1 GTSNPN and CDR2 SVGIG come from the germline V gene (reference sequence). The CDR3 runs 14 residues. Trimming took 5 bases from V and 3 from J; bases not matched to a gene: 7.

The chain joins TRBV29-1 to TRBJ2-2, with a tentative D call TRBD1 (8 bases). CDR1 and CDR2 from the germline V gene are SQVTM and ANQGSEA. The V end was cut by 6 bases, the J end by 1 base, with 12 bases between. This CDR3 has 14 amino acids. The CDR3 DNA reads as TGCAGCGTGGGGGGGACAGGGAACACCGGGGAGCTGTTTTTT. This codes for CSVGGTGNTGELFF.

The CDR3 DNA sequence: TGTGCCAGCAGCTACCCCGGGTATAACTATGGCTACACCTTC. The encoded protein is CASSYPGYNYGYTF. The V call is TRBV5-4, the J call TRBJ1-2; D is uncertain. The germline gives CDR1 SGHNT, CDR2 YYREEE (reference sequence). This CDR3 comprises 14 residues. V was cut by 3 bases and J by 1 base, with 10 bases left in between.

The genes are TRBV10-3 and TRBJ2-7; D might be TRBD2 (6 bases). The V end was cut by 0 bases, the J end by 0 bases, with 9 bases between. The V gene's germline CDR1 is ENHRY and CDR2 SYGVKD. The CDR3 is 15 amino acids. The CDR3 is CAISESAGYSYEQYF. The CDR3 coding sequence is TGTGCCATCAGTGAGTCTGCGGGGTACTCCTACGAGCAGTACTTC.

This chain joins TRBV6-6 and TRBJ1-5; tentative D call: TRBD1 (5 bases). The germline gives CDR1 MNHNY, CDR2 SVGAGI (reference sequence). The CDR3 is made up of 11 amino acids. V lost 8 bases to trimming and J lost 11 bases, with 13 bases between them. Here the CDR3 DNA reads TGTGCCAGCGGGGGAGGGGCAGCCCAGCATTTT. It is translated as CASGGGAAQHF.

The rearrangement joins TRBV6-5 to TRBJ2-7; a possible D gene is TRBD1 (5 bases). Per germline, CDR1 MNHEY and CDR2 SVGAGI. V lost 2 bases and J 4 bases, leaving 12 bases between the germline ends. The CDR3 is 14 amino acids. CDR3 nucleotides: TGTGCCAGCAGTTACGGGCAGGGAAAGTACGAGCAGTACTTC. Protein: CASSYGQGKYEQYF.

The CDR3 spells CASNTGAQGPLHF. CDR3 nucleotide sequence: TGTGCCAGCAATACAGGGGCCCAAGGACCCCTCCACTTT. The genes are TRBV2 and TRBJ1-6; 7 bases align to TRBD1. The CDR3 is 13 residues long. Germline loops: CDR1 SNHLY, CDR2 FYNNEI. Trimming removed 7 bases from V and 12 bases from J; junction bases left unmatched: 9.

The rearrangement joins TRBV27 to TRBJ2-7; 7 nucleotides align to TRBD1. Trimming removed 6 bases from V and 1 base from J; junction bases left unmatched: 6. Germline CDR1 and CDR2: MNHEY and SMNVEV (reference sequence). CDR3 length: 14 amino acids. The CDR3 nucleotides read TGTGCCAGCAGCAGGGGGACCAGTTCCTACGAGCAGTACTTC. Residues: CASSRGTSSYEQYF.

The J gene is TRBJ2-6, the V gene TRBV4-1, with a tentative D call TRBD2 (6 bases). Germline lookup yields CDR1 MGHRA and CDR2 YSYEKL. The CDR3 is 15 residues long. Trimming removed 0 bases from V and 9 bases from J, with 12 bases in between. The chain's CDR3 is CASSQDPGGVNVLTF. The CDR3 DNA sequence: TGCGCCAGCAGCCAAGATCCCGGGGGTGTCAACGTCCTGACTTTC.

The rearrangement joins TRBV14 to TRBJ1-1, with D possibly matching TRBD1 (6 bases). V was shortened by 0 bases and J by 5 bases, with 13 bases between the two germline ends. The CDR3 is 15 residues long. Germline V lookup: CDR1 SGHDN, CDR2 FVKESK. DNA for the CDR3: TGTGCCAGCAGCCAAGATCAAGGGGGAAGGACTGAAGCTTTCTTT. Residues: CASSQDQGGRTEAFF.

The CDR3 loop is CASSPRLRNQPQHF. The CDR3 DNA is TGTGCCAGCAGTCCCCGACTGAGGAATCAGCCCCAGCATTTT. The chain couples TRBV28 to TRBJ1-5, with no clear D. CDR3 length: 14 amino acids. Germline V gene sequence: CDR1 MDHEN, CDR2 SYDVKM. Trimming stripped 5 bases from V and 4 bases from J, with 12 bases between.

This clone showed up just once. The chain employs TRBV27 and TRBJ1-2; D gene ambiguous. The CDR3 spans 14 residues. Trimming shortened V by 5 bases and J by 4 bases, and 14 bases separated the two germline ends. CDR1 is MNHEY and CDR2 is SMNVEV in the germline V gene (reference sequence). CDR3 nucleotides: TGTGCCAGCAGTCCATGGGAGTCGGGCTATGGCTACACCTTC. This sequence encodes CASSPWESGYGYTF.

This rearrangement joins TRBV6-5 to TRBJ1-2; 7 nucleotides align to TRBD1. After removal of 0 bases from V and 8 bases from J, the junction contained 6 bases not matched to a gene. Germline V gene sequence: CDR1 MNHEY, CDR2 SVGAGI. This CDR3 is 14 amino acids long. This chain's CDR3 is CASSYSGQHHGYTF. CDR3 DNA sequence: TGTGCCAGCAGTTACTCGGGACAGCATCACGGCTACACCTTC.

The genes are TRBV4-3 and TRBJ1-4; D unclear. CDR1 is LGHNA, CDR2 YSLEER, per germline. The CDR3 length is 13 residues. Trimming took off 1 base at V and 8 bases at J, with 8 bases between the two ends. CDR3 DNA sequence: TGCGCCAGCAGCCAAGCTGTATTGGAAAAACTGTTTTTT. It yields the protein CASSQAVLEKLFF.

This chain joins TRBV25-1 and TRBJ2-5; TRBD2 matches at 8 bases. The CDR3 is made up of 14 amino acids. Germline V gives CDR1 MGHDK, CDR2 SYGVNS. V lost 3 bases to trimming and J lost 5 bases; unmatched junction nucleotides: 5. The CDR3 nucleotides are TGTGCCAGCAGTGATCGGACTAGCCGTGAGACCCAGTACTTC. Translation: CASSDRTSRETQYF.

The chain is built from TRBV5-1 and TRBJ1-4, with 7 bases matching TRBD1. Germline values: CDR1 SGHRS, CDR2 YFSETQ. The CDR3 runs 19 residues. After removal of 0 bases from V and 0 bases from J, the junction contained 11 bases not matched to a gene. For the CDR3, the DNA is TGCGCCAGCAGCTTGGAGGCTAGACAGGGATTAGCAACTAATGAAAAACTGTTTTTT. Its translation is CASSLEARQGLATNEKLFF.

The CDR3 DNA follows: TGTGCCAGTAGTACCTTGGGGCAGGGAAGTACTGAAGCTTTCTTT. Residues: CASSTLGQGSTEAFF. The genes are TRBV19 and TRBJ1-1; D is perhaps TRBD1 (5 bases). Germline V gene lookup returns CDR1 LNHDA and CDR2 SQIVND (reference sequence). The CDR3 totals 15 residues. V gave up 4 bases and J gave up 5 bases, with 17 bases separating them.

The genes are TRBV7-3 and TRBJ2-1, with D possibly being TRBD2 (6 bases). Germline V gene sequence: CDR1 SGHTA, CDR2 FQGTGA. V was cut by 4 bases and J by 9 bases, with 13 bases left in between. The CDR3 loop spans 13 amino acids. CDR3 protein: CASSSPGRREQFF. The CDR3 bases are TGTGCCAGCAGCTCCCCTGGGAGGCGTGAGCAGTTCTTC.

This chain joins TRBV27 and TRBJ2-1; possible D gene TRBD2, 5 bases. Trimming left V 2 bases short and J 2 bases short, with 10 bases between. The CDR3 loop spans 15 amino acids. Germline V gene data show CDR1 as MNHEY and CDR2 as SMNVEV (reference sequence). The CDR3 sequence is CASSLLPSPYNEQFF. The DNA for the CDR3 is TGTGCCAGCAGTTTACTGCCTAGCCCCTACAATGAGCAGTTCTTC.

The CDR3 sequence: CSVVTQGAGEQYF. The DNA for the CDR3 is TGCAGCGTTGTCACTCAGGGGGCAGGGGAGCAGTACTTC. The gene calls are TRBV29-1 and TRBJ2-7; 8 nucleotides align to TRBD1. The V segment lost 4 bases and the J segment 7 bases; nucleotides outside the gene matches: 9. This CDR3 spans 13 amino acids. Looked up from germline, CDR1 is SQVTM and CDR2 is ANQGSEA.

The chain employs TRBV5-5 and TRBJ1-2; 7 bases map to TRBD1. Germline loops: CDR1 SGHKS, CDR2 YYEKEE (reference sequence). The J segment lost 0 bases and the V segment lost 4 bases, leaving 6 bases of the junction unmatched. The CDR3 is 15 amino acids. The DNA for the CDR3 is TGTGCCAGCAGCCTAGGGGGCCTAACTAACTATGGCTACACCTTC. It translates to CASSLGGLTNYGYTF.

The chain is built from TRBV10-3 and TRBJ2-2; D is unclear. Germline V lookup: CDR1 ENHRY, CDR2 SYGVKD. V lost 4 bases, J lost 3 bases, and 18 bases lay in between. The CDR3 runs 17 residues. This CDR3 is CAISALGWAGHTGELFF. In nucleotides, the CDR3 is TGTGCCATCAGTGCCCTTGGGTGGGCAGGTCACACCGGGGAGCTGTTTTTT.

The rearrangement joins TRBV18 to TRBJ2-1; D remains unclear. Germline lookup yields CDR1 KGHSH and CDR2 LQKENI. The CDR3 runs 13 residues. The V and J ends lost 0 bases and 13 bases respectively, with 13 bases between them. CDR3 DNA sequence: TGTGCCAGCTCACCACCTTCTGAGGCTGGACAGTTCTTC. Its translation is CASSPPSEAGQFF. The variable domain in full, with the rest retrieved from reference TRBV18 and TRBJ2-1, is NAGVMQNPRHLVRRRGQEARLRCSPMKGHSHVYWYRQLPEEGLKFMVYLQKENIIDESGMPKERFSAEFPKEGPSILRIQQVVRGDSAAYFCASSPPSEAGQFFGPGTRLTVL.

The sample holds a few counts of this clone. The rearrangement joins TRBV27 to TRBJ1-2; TRBD1 might be the D (6 bases). Per the germline V gene, CDR1 is MNHEY and CDR2 is SMNVEV (reference sequence). The V gene lost 5 bases and the J gene lost 3 bases, with 16 bases spanning the gap. The CDR3 length is 15 residues. The CDR3 region is CASSIQAGVHYGYTF. The CDR3 region has the DNA TGTGCCAGCAGTATCCAGGCAGGGGTTCACTATGGCTACACCTTC.